This T cell receptor (beta chain) was recovered during a study of CD8 T cells in Susac syndrome. RNA in amounts of roughly 0.5 to 1 ug was reverse transcribed with random hexamers. The method of amplification for TCR beta CDR3 was immunoSEQ multiplex PCR, covering 54 Vbeta and 13 Jbeta. Via MiXCR, TCRdb re-called the immunoSEQ multiplex PCR reads, giving one row per CDR3 protein. The sample records approximately 140,000 distinct CDR3 sequences, 85% to 95% being singletons. Looked up from germline, CDR1 is MNHEY and CDR2 is SVGEGT. The CDR3 runs 11 residues. The V and J ends lost 6 bases and 12 bases respectively, with 12 bases between them. The multiple sclerosis controls comprised treatment-naive patients whose relapsing-remitting disease was stable or active.

The chain is built from TRBV6-2 or TRBV6-3 and TRBJ2-1; no clear D. The source material was CD4+ T cells from PBMCs. This receptor was identified in a human donor with multiple sclerosis. The CDR3 loop is CASRAPLGQFF. As DNA, the CDR3 is TGTGCCAGCAGAGCTCCCTTGGGGCAGTTCTTC.